The rows below give T cell receptor beta chains drawn from one sample of a study of blood T cell repertoires in COVID-19. Generated by immunoSEQ multiplex PCR, the TCRdb table keeps only in-frame clones and is missing some. The sample consists of approximately 270,000 clones, 80% to 90% of them appearing once. The specimen was PBMCs or T cells enriched from blood (not recorded which). These receptor sequences come from a woman between 25 and 40 years old who had recovered from COVID-19. Both conserved end residues are part of each CDR3. The D gene is left open where the match is weak. Clone size is stated in some rows and not others, as once, few, many or a class when expanded.

clone_size	j_call	d_call	v_call	cdr3_aa	cdr3_nt
.	TRBJ1-2	.	TRBV7-9	CASSYPWTGGFGYTF	TGTGCCAGCAGCTACCCCTGGACTGGGGGGTTTGGCTACACCTTC
.	TRBJ2-1	TRBD2	TRBV5-1	CASSWGTSGRANEQFF	TGCGCCAGCAGCTGGGGGACTAGCGGGAGGGCCAATGAGCAGTTCTTC
.	TRBJ1-2	.	TRBV6-5	CASKQDKNYGYTF	TGTGCCAGCAAACAGGACAAGAACTATGGCTACACCTTC
once	TRBJ2-2	TRBD1	TRBV9	CASSVRTGLNTGELFF	TGTGCCAGCAGCGTCCGGACAGGGTTGAACACCGGGGAGCTGTTTTTT
once	TRBJ2-7	TRBD1	TRBV6-5	CASSYDRGRGNEQYF	TGTGCCAGCAGTTACGACAGGGGGCGAGGGAACGAGCAGTACTTC
.	TRBJ1-6	TRBD1	TRBV27	CASSSDRVYNSPLHF	TGTGCCAGCAGCTCGGACAGGGTCTATAATTCACCCCTCCACTTT
.	TRBJ1-4	TRBD1	TRBV7-8	CASSLEKGQGLFF	TGTGCCAGCAGCTTAGAAAAGGGACAGGGACTGTTTTTT
.	TRBJ2-1	TRBD1	TRBV5-1	CASSSSEGARYNEQFF	TGCGCCAGCAGTTCCTCCGAGGGGGCGCGGTACAATGAGCAGTTCTTC
.	TRBJ2-1	.	TRBV7-6	CASSFARGEGYNEQFF	TGTGCCAGCAGCTTCGCCCGCGGGGAAGGGTACAATGAGCAGTTCTTC
once	TRBJ1-1	TRBD1	TRBV15	CATSRARGGAEAFF	TGTGCCACCAGCAGAGCCCGAGGGGGCGCTGAAGCTTTCTTT
.	TRBJ2-7	.	TRBV11-2	CASSSARGSGHEQYF	TGTGCCAGCAGCTCAGCCCGGGGGAGCGGCCACGAGCAGTACTTC
once	TRBJ2-2	.	TRBV30	CAWSGGGRLFSGELFF	TGTGCCTGGAGTGGAGGAGGGAGGTTGTTTAGCGGGGAGCTGTTTTTT
.	TRBJ1-2	.	TRBV3-1/TRBV3-2	CASSQVDSNYGYTF	TGTGCCAGCAGCCAAGTCGACTCTAACTATGGCTACACCTTC
.	TRBJ2-6	.	TRBV15	CATSGERRGSGANVLTF	TGTGCCACCAGCGGAGAGAGACGGGGGTCTGGGGCCAACGTCCTGACTTTC
few	TRBJ2-1	TRBD2	TRBV19	CASSKSGGTANEQFF	TGTGCCAGTAGTAAGAGCGGGGGAACGGCCAATGAGCAGTTCTTC
.	TRBJ1-2	TRBD1	TRBV7-2	CASSSRTGNYGYTF	TGTGCCAGCAGCTCCCGGACAGGGAACTATGGCTACACCTTC
.	TRBJ1-3	.	TRBV6-1	CASSEIGQKNGNTIYF	TGTGCCAGCAGTGAAATTGGACAGAAGAATGGAAACACCATATATTTT
.	TRBJ1-5	.	TRBV28	CASSLVEGPLSNQPQHF	TGTGCCAGCAGTTTGGTGGAGGGACCCCTAAGCAATCAGCCCCAGCATTTT
once	TRBJ2-5	TRBD1	TRBV29-1	CSVPGTGDIQTQYF	TGCAGCGTGCCCGGGACAGGGGATATTCAGACCCAGTACTTC
.	TRBJ1-5	.	TRBV5-4	CASSSGTRSEPQHF	TGTGCCAGCAGCTCAGGGACACGGTCTGAGCCCCAGCATTTT
once	TRBJ1-2	.	TRBV29-1	CSVPKDYLEGYTF	TGCAGCGTCCCAAAGGACTACCTGGAGGGCTACACCTTC
.	TRBJ1-6	TRBD1	TRBV18	CASSPRGTGPSPLHF	TGTGCCAGCTCACCACGGGGGACAGGGCCCTCACCCCTCCACTTT
.	TRBJ1-2	.	TRBV30	CAWKPRGGYTF	TGTGCCTGGAAGCCGCGGGGTGGCTACACCTTC
.	TRBJ1-2	TRBD1	TRBV24-1	CATSDNPGGGFYGYTF	TGTGCCACCAGTGATAATCCAGGGGGAGGATTCTATGGCTACACCTTC
.	TRBJ2-5	.	TRBV11-2	CASSTQETQYF	TGTGCCAGCAGCACTCAAGAGACCCAGTACTTC
few	TRBJ1-1	.	TRBV7-6	CASSLALRGRLNTEAFF	TGTGCCAGCAGCTTAGCGCTAAGAGGCAGATTGAACACTGAAGCTTTCTTT
.	TRBJ1-5	.	TRBV30	CAWSGGETQPQHF	TGTGCCTGGAGTGGGGGGGAAACTCAGCCCCAGCATTTT
once	TRBJ2-2	.	TRBV6-5	CASSYSGRANAGELFF	TGTGCCAGCAGTTACTCGGGCAGGGCGAATGCCGGGGAGCTGTTTTTT
.	TRBJ1-5	TRBD1	TRBV19	CASSQGTGNGQPQHF	TGTGCCAGTAGCCAAGGGACAGGGAATGGGCAGCCCCAGCATTTT
.	TRBJ2-5	.	TRBV6-5	CASSYRGNMETQYF	TGTGCCAGCAGTTACAGGGGGAATATGGAGACCCAGTACTTC
.	TRBJ2-1	.	TRBV4-1	CASSQGRDEQFF	TGCGCCAGCAGCCAAGGGCGGGATGAGCAGTTCTTC
.	TRBJ1-2	.	TRBV28	CASSSPLPNYGYTF	TGTGCCAGCAGTTCCCCCCTCCCTAACTATGGCTACACCTTC